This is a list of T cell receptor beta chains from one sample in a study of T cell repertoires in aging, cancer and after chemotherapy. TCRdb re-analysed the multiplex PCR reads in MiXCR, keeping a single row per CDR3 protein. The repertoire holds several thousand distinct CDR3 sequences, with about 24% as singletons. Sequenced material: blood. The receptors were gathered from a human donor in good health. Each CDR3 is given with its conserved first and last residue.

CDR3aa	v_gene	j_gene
CSAREFRGFHGYTF	TRBV20-1	TRBJ1-2
CASSSAGGVIDTEAFF	TRBV5-4	TRBJ1-1
CATSRGSSAYEQYF	TRBV15	TRBJ2-7
CSALTGPNYGYTF	TRBV20-1	TRBJ1-2
CASHTRTVGNSPLHF	TRBV6-2/TRBV6-3	TRBJ1-6
CASSYENEQFF	TRBV6-2/TRBV6-3	TRBJ2-1
CASRGQSSYNSPLHF	TRBV27	TRBJ1-6
CASSLGLALYNEQFF	TRBV5-4	TRBJ2-1
CASSHELAAPTDTQYF	TRBV3-2	TRBJ2-3
CASSLRGLAGDNEQFF	TRBV27	TRBJ2-1
CASSYSPSVLAGGETQYF	TRBV6-5	TRBJ2-5
CASSSGTGRNEQFF	TRBV28	TRBJ2-1
CSVDRDGNEQFF	TRBV29-1	TRBJ2-1
CASSPGAGAISTDTQYF	TRBV18	TRBJ2-3
CASNGGSGSFDNEQFF	TRBV19	TRBJ2-1
CASSPWLADYEQYF	TRBV11-2	TRBJ2-7
CASSVTPGQETQYF	TRBV9	TRBJ2-5
CSARRGLARAYEQFF	TRBV20-1	TRBJ2-1
CASSLLDGTGYEQYF	TRBV28	TRBJ2-7
CAAGEGERPDTQYF	TRBV27	TRBJ2-3
CASSHTAGTSGSNEQFF	TRBV5-1	TRBJ2-1
CSARTGTSRDEQFF	TRBV20-1	TRBJ2-1
CASSLGWRFGTDTQYF	TRBV28	TRBJ2-3
CASSLVGSNTDTQYF	TRBV11-1	TRBJ2-3
CASSKGRPVNTEAFF	TRBV5-4	TRBJ1-1
CASSQSYPRDEQYF	TRBV23-1	TRBJ2-7
CAISDPGQGDYGYTF	TRBV10-3	TRBJ1-2
CASSFRDLTDTQYF	TRBV5-6	TRBJ2-3
CAWRPWGTGLNQPQHF	TRBV30	TRBJ1-5
CASSSGIAPFSYEQYF	TRBV7-2	TRBJ2-7
CASSPGGNEQFF	TRBV5-6	TRBJ2-1
CASSSPPGGGDNEQFF	TRBV12-3/TRBV12-4	TRBJ2-1
CASSPPNTGELFF	TRBV6-5	TRBJ2-2
CASSPPGLGVNEQFF	TRBV18	TRBJ2-1
CASSLGNTGELFF	TRBV4-1	TRBJ2-2
CASSPRVGRGPTDTQYF	TRBV18	TRBJ2-3
CASTLTGGGGANVLTF	TRBV6-5	TRBJ2-6
CASSLNRQGGYTF	TRBV6-1	TRBJ1-2
CASSLGSENSPLHF	TRBV7-9	TRBJ1-6
CASSPRTGINEQFF	TRBV18	TRBJ2-1
CASSEDRYTDTQYF	TRBV7-2	TRBJ2-3
CASSQGVGITSTDTQYF	TRBV29-1	TRBJ2-3
CASSLITMGTRLNEQFF	TRBV27	TRBJ2-1
CASSEGGPTDTQYF	TRBV28	TRBJ2-3
CSVPTGTGDEQYF	TRBV20-1	TRBJ2-7
CASSRQLASYTGELFF	TRBV4-3	TRBJ2-2
CASSLGRTSGTNEQFF	TRBV5-4	TRBJ2-1
CSASVAGGPHTQYF	TRBV20-1	TRBJ2-3
CSVGDWGSGTYGYTF	TRBV29-1	TRBJ1-2
CASSKAREVTARNEQFF	TRBV21-1	TRBJ2-1
CASSVQGTKNIQYF	TRBV6-2/TRBV6-3	TRBJ2-4
CASSLGGHTEAFF	TRBV12-3/TRBV12-4	TRBJ1-1